Below, 17 T cell receptor beta chains from the same sample are listed, as sequenced in a study of blood T cell repertoires in COVID-19. Sequenced by immunoSEQ multiplex PCR; TCRdb stores in-frame clones only, minus some. The sample contains around 180,000 clones, about 88% of which appear only once. The sample was PBMCs or T cells enriched from blood (not recorded which). These receptors were collected from a woman aged 40 to 49 with acute COVID-19.

The chain links TRBV6-5 to TRBJ2-7; D possibly corresponds to TRBD2 (5 bases). CDR3 length: 14 amino acids. Germline V gene lookup returns CDR1 MNHEY and CDR2 SVGAGI. V was trimmed by 5 bases and J by 4 bases, leaving 15 bases between them. CDR3 nucleotides: TGTGCCAGCAGTCCAAGCCCCGGGGAGTACGAGCAGTACTTC. It translates to CASSPSPGEYEQYF.

The chain's CDR3 is CAWSRGGGSTDTQYF. The CDR3 bases are TGTGCCTGGAGCCGTGGCGGGGGGTCTACAGATACGCAGTATTTT. The V and J genes are TRBV30 and TRBJ2-3; 8 bases are shared with TRBD2. V dropped 3 bases and J dropped 3; count of bases not matched to a gene: 8. Germline-derived CDR1 and CDR2 are GTSNPN and SVGIG (reference sequence). This CDR3 region has 15 residues.

The V and J genes are TRBV2 and TRBJ1-2; TRBD1 agrees at 8 bases. V gave up 8 bases and J gave up 1 base; unmatched junction bases: 6. CDR3 size: 14 residues. CDR1 SNHLY and CDR2 FYNNEI come from the germline V gene. CDR3 amino acids: CASRQGSVNYGYTF. CDR3 bases: TGTGCCAGCCGACAGGGGTCGGTTAACTATGGCTACACCTTC.

The chain uses TRBV18 and TRBJ2-6; possible D gene TRBD1, 6 bases. The V end lost 3 bases, the J end lost 1 base, and 13 bases lay between the germline ends. The CDR3 runs to 17 residues. CDR1 and CDR2 from the germline V gene are KGHSH and LQKENI. CDR3 amino acids: CASSPQGTGSGANVLTF. CDR3 DNA sequence: TGTGCCAGCTCACCCCAGGGGACGGGTTCTGGGGCCAACGTCCTGACTTTC. The full variable domain, rest sourced from reference TRBV18 and TRBJ2-6, is NAGVMQNPRHLVRRRGQEARLRCSPMKGHSHVYWYRQLPEEGLKFMVYLQKENIIDESGMPKERFSAEFPKEGPSILRIQQVVRGDSAAYFCASSPQGTGSGANVLTFGAGSRLTVL.

This clone was recorded a few times. As DNA, the CDR3 is TGTGCCAGCAGCACTAGCGGAGGCTCCTACGAGCAGTACTTC. It codes for CASSTSGGSYEQYF. The genes are TRBV9 and TRBJ2-7, with TRBD2 identical over 8 bases. Per germline, CDR1 SGDLS and CDR2 YYNGEE. The CDR3 has 14 residues. The V and J ends lost 4 bases and 0 bases, in that order; junction bases with no gene match: 3.

This chain connects TRBV5-1 to TRBJ2-5; 7 bases agree with TRBD1. Per germline, CDR1 SGHRS and CDR2 YFSETQ. The CDR3 length is 15 residues. With V trimmed by 0 bases and J by 1 base, 3 bases remained unmatched. The CDR3 DNA reads as TGCGCCAGCAGCTTGGGAGGGGGCGGCCAAGAGACCCAGTACTTC. Its protein is CASSLGGGGQETQYF.

The V call is TRBV7-2, the J call TRBJ1-1; D is unresolved. Germline assignment: CDR1 SGHTA and CDR2 FQGNSA. V gave up 4 bases and J gave up 4 bases, with 13 bases separating them. The CDR3 extends over 14 amino acids. The CDR3 DNA sequence: TGTGCCAGCAGCTCGATTTATCGGGTCACTGAAGCTTTCTTT. It is translated as CASSSIYRVTEAFF.

The J gene is TRBJ1-3, the V gene TRBV29-1, with 12 bases fitting TRBD1. Per germline, CDR1 SQVTM and CDR2 ANQGSEA. V lost 0 bases and J lost 3; bases outside the gene matches: 6. This CDR3 comprises 17 residues. The CDR3 reads CSVEDRDRGQVGNTIYF. The CDR3 nucleotides read TGCAGCGTTGAAGATCGGGACAGGGGGCAGGTTGGAAACACCATATATTTT.

This chain connects TRBV6-5 to TRBJ1-6; D is undetermined. The CDR3 extends over 15 amino acids. The germline V gene has CDR1 MNHEY and CDR2 SVGAGI. V lost 5 bases and J lost 0, with 8 bases in between. The CDR3 loop reads CASSPMSSYNSPLHF. The CDR3 nucleotides read TGTGCCAGCAGTCCGATGAGCTCCTATAATTCACCCCTCCACTTT.

This rearrangement joins TRBV28 to TRBJ2-3; TRBD2 agrees at 12 bases. The germline V gene has CDR1 MDHEN and CDR2 SYDVKM. The CDR3 length is 15 residues. The V gene end was trimmed by 6 bases and the J gene end by 2 bases; junction bases not matched to a gene: 3. In DNA, the CDR3 is TGTGCCAGCAGCCGACTAGCGGGGGCCACAGATACGCAGTATTTT. Translated: CASSRLAGATDTQYF.

The chain recombines TRBV5-1 with TRBJ2-7, with a tentative D call TRBD1 (5 bases). The CDR3 runs 15 residues. Trimming shortened V by 2 bases and J by 7 bases, and 19 bases separated the two germline ends. CDR1 SGHRS and CDR2 YFSETQ come from the germline V gene. DNA for the CDR3: TGCGCCAGCAGCTTAAGGACACTACCCTTGGGTGAGCAGTACTTC. This translates into CASSLRTLPLGEQYF. The variable domain in full, with the rest retrieved from reference TRBV5-1 and TRBJ2-7, is KAGVTQTPRYLIKTRGQQVTLSCSPISGHRSVSWYQQTPGQGLQFLFEYFSETQRNKGNFPGRFSGRQFSNSRSEMNVSTLELGDSALYLCASSLRTLPLGEQYFGPGTRLTVT.

The chain links TRBV2 to TRBJ2-5; perhaps TRBD1 as D (6 bases). V was pared by 7 bases and J by 2 bases, with 14 bases between. Germline V lookup: CDR1 SNHLY, CDR2 FYNNEI. This CDR3 region has 14 residues. The CDR3, as DNA: TGTGCCAGCAAGACTCATACAGGGCAAGAGACCCAGTACTTC. Amino acids: CASKTHTGQETQYF.

V and J are TRBV7-8 and TRBJ2-5; D is perhaps TRBD2 (5 bases). CDR1 SGHVS and CDR2 FQNEAQ come from the germline V gene. The V end lost 1 base, the J end lost 2 bases, and 11 bases lay between the germline ends. CDR3 length: 15 amino acids. This CDR3 reads CASSLESGQQETQYF. The CDR3 DNA follows: TGTGCCAGCAGCTTAGAGAGCGGCCAGCAAGAGACCCAGTACTTC.

J is TRBJ2-1 and V is TRBV2, with 7 bases aligning to TRBD2. The germline V gene encodes CDR1 SNHLY and CDR2 FYNNEI. V lost 8 bases to trimming and J lost 4 bases; unmatched junction nucleotides: 5. The CDR3 length is 13 residues. For the CDR3, the DNA is TGTGCCAGCTCCGGGACTACGTACAATGAGCAGTTCTTC. Translating gives CASSGTTYNEQFF.

The CDR3 here is CASSPLPTGSDYGYTF. The CDR3, as DNA: TGTGCCAGCAGCCCCCTCCCCACAGGGTCCGACTATGGCTACACCTTC. V is TRBV5-6 and J is TRBJ1-2, with D possibly TRBD1 on 6 matching bases. The germline V and J ends were trimmed by 4 bases and 3 bases, with 19 bases remaining between them. CDR3 size: 16 residues. Germline V gene lookup returns CDR1 SGHDT and CDR2 YYEEEE.

The rearrangement links TRBV9 to TRBJ2-1; TRBD2 is a possible D gene (6 bases). Looked up from germline, CDR1 is SGDLS and CDR2 is YYNGEE. This CDR3 is 14 amino acids long. V gave up 4 bases and J gave up 5 bases, with 13 bases separating them. The CDR3 DNA is TGTGCCAGCAGCTTCGCCGGGACTGACAATGAGCAGTTCTTC. This encodes CASSFAGTDNEQFF.

The count of this clone is one. This chain links TRBV7-9 with TRBJ2-1; D not certain. The CDR3 covers 15 residues. Germline loops: CDR1 SEHNR, CDR2 FQNEAQ (reference sequence). Trimming took 4 bases from V and 0 from J, leaving 10 bases between them. The CDR3: CASSSRKGSYNEQFF. DNA for the CDR3: TGTGCCAGCAGCTCGCGGAAAGGCTCCTACAATGAGCAGTTCTTC. The whole variable domain, remainder taken from reference TRBV7-9 and TRBJ2-1, is DTGVSQNPRHKITKRGQNVTFRCDPISEHNRLYWYRQTLGQGPEFLTYFQNEAQLEKSRLLSDRFSAERPKGSFSTLEIQRTEQGDSAMYLCASSSRKGSYNEQFFGPGTRLTVL.